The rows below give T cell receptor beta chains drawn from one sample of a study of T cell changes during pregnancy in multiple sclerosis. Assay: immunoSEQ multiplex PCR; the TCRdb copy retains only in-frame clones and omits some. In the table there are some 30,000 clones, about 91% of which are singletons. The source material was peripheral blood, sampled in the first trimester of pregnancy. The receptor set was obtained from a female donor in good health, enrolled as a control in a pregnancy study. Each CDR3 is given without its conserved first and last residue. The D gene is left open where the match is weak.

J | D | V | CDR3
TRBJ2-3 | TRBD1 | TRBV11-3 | ASSFGQGTDTQY
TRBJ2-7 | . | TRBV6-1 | ASSEGTANEQY
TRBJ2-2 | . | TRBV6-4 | ASSETGINTGELF
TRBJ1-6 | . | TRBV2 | ASSVSDTPNSPLH
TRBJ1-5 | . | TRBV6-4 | ASSANSNQPQH
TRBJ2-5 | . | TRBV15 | ATSGTHQETQY
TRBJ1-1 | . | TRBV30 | AWSDREFEAF
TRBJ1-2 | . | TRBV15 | ATSRGENYGYT
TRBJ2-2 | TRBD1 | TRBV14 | ASSQAGRGPTNTGELF
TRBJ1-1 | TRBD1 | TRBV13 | ASSFSVDRGRGTEAF
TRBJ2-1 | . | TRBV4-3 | ASSLVLDSSYNEQF
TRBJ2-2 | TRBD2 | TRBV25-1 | ASSDPGLAVGELF
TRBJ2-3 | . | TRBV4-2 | ASSQVAGTRTDTQY
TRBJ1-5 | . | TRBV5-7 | ASSLGAGRRNQPQH
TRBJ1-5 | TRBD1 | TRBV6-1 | ASSEALLGGSGGGQPQH
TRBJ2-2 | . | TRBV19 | ASSIRTPNTGELF
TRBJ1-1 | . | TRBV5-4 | ASSLDQNTEAF
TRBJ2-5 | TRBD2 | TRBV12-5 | ASGWSGTYQETQY